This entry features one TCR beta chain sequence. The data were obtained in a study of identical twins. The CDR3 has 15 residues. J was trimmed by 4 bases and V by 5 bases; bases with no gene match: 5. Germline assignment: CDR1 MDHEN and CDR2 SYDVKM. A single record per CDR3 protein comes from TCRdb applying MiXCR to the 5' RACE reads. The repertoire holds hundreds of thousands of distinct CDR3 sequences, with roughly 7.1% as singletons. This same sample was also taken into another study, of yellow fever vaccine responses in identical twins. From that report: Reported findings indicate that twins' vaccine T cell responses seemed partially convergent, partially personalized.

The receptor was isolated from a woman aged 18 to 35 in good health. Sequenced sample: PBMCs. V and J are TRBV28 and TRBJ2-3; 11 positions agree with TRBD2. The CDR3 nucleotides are TGTGCCAGCAGTACTAGCGGGAGTTCATCAGATACGCAGTATTTT. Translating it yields CASSTSGSSSDTQYF.